Sequencing of this T cell receptor (beta chain) was carried out in a study of T cell responses to AZD1222 COVID-19 vaccine. Overall study results and limits: Repertoires were sampled only after the peak T cell response. Donors were largely white British and mainly female; clonal diversity was possibly underestimated.

This table comes from immunoSEQ multiplex PCR, and its TCRdb copy is limited to in-frame clones, with some not included. Counted here are about 85,000 clones, around 90% occurring once; the ten biggest clones make up approximately 10%. A word on this clone: Its target is unknown.

From germline, CDR1 is GTSNPN and CDR2 SVGIG (reference sequence). V lost 0 bases and J 7 bases, leaving 13 bases between the germline ends. The CDR3 is made up of 15 amino acids. The material sequenced was peripheral blood, taken on day 0 of MenACWY control vaccination. V gene TRBV30 combines with J gene TRBJ1-6; D gene uncertain. The receptor comes from an adult in good health. The CDR3 here is CAWSVRSTTNSPLHF. The CDR3 DNA reads TGTGCCTGGAGTGTACGCAGTACAACAAATTCACCCCTCCACTTT.